This TCR beta chain was sequenced in a study of response to subunit inactivated influenza vaccine. Study findings and constraints: It was suggested by the authors that few new T cells are recruited by each seasonal influenza vaccination.

Germline CDR1 SGHVS, CDR2 FNYEAQ. There are 15 residues in the CDR3. Trimming removed 5 bases from V and 2 bases from J; junction bases left unmatched: 4. Note on this clonotype: Its antigen remains unknown.

MiXCR, run by TCRdb on the RT-PCR reads, gives a single entry per CDR3 protein. The table lists roughly 700,000 distinct CDR3 sequences, 14% of them singletons. This clonotype originated in a man over 45 who received an inactivated influenza vaccine. This rearrangement joins TRBV7-6 to TRBJ2-5; 11 bases fit TRBD2. Material: PBMCs from blood, obtained 14 days before vaccination. Here the CDR3 reads CASSIIAGGQETQYF. CDR3 sequence (DNA): TGTGCCAGCAGCATTATAGCGGGAGGGCAAGAGACCCAGTACTTC.